This paragraph covers one T cell receptor (beta chain) sequence. This sample is part of a study of cytomegalovirus exposure and HLA in healthy donors. CDR1 and CDR2 (germline): SGHDT, YYEEEE. This CDR3 contains 15 residues. The J segment lost 5 bases and the V segment lost 4 bases, leaving 7 bases of the junction unmatched. Measured with immunoSEQ multiplex PCR; TCRdb has only the in-frame clones, and not every one. The profile shows hundreds of thousands of clones, approximately 82% of them singletons. This sequence was found in a woman aged 18-35 years in good health and CMV-seronegative. Sequencing was done on a sample of PBMCs. J is TRBJ2-5 and V is TRBV5-6, with TRBD2 matching over 11 bases. The CDR3 loop is CASSGGLAAGETQYF. The DNA for the CDR3 is TGTGCCAGCAGCGGGGGACTAGCGGCGGGGGAGACCCAGTACTTC.